Sequencing of this T cell receptor beta chain was carried out in a study of monozygotic twins with inflammatory bowel disease (dated by TCRdb to the late 2010s). As for the study more broadly: The complete study included 28 monozygotic twin pairs: 19 IBD-discordant Danish pairs and nine German pairs, of which four were IBD-concordant and five were IBD-discordant. The search for disease-associated traits relied mainly on comparing, within discordant pairs, IBD patients with their genetically identical healthy co-twins. Each individual had, on average, about 151 000 unique TCRalpha sequences and 181 000 unique TCRbeta sequences available for analysis. On the study overall, not on this receptor specifically: Different T cell subtypes could not be distinguished in the analysis. No difference in repertoire similarity was observed between concordant and discordant twins, possibly owing to limited statistical power. IBD patients had lower TCRbeta repertoire diversity, measured by the inverse Simpson index, than their healthy co-twins. Fewer clonotypes were shared with other individuals by IBD patients than by healthy twins, most markedly in patients showing signs of disease activity. Differing immunosuppressive treatments among patients may have added background noise and inter-individual variability to the repertoires. No single strong signal or clonotype linked to IBD turned up in the results, so the idea that one exists was not supported.

Of note for this clonotype: The antigen it recognizes is unknown.

Library generation was performed with 5' RACE. For each TCR library, about 4,000 ng of total RNA was used. For each sample, cDNA was synthesized in eight separate reactions using SMARTScribe reverse transcriptase. During cDNA synthesis, unique molecular identifiers containing a 6-nucleotide sample barcode were introduced by template switching. Two nested PCRs of approximately 16 and 10 cycles amplified the TCRalpha and TCRbeta cDNA, and bead purification followed each PCR. Before amplification, the cDNA was both treated with uracil DNA-glycosylase and purified with the QIAquick PCR purification kit. In the second PCR, Illumina TruSeq-compatible adapters and sample-specific barcodes were added. TapeStation and Qubit were used to check library quality and concentration, and 5 ng of each library went into the pool. The pooled libraries were sequenced with 2 x 100 bp reads and custom sequencing primers on an Illumina HiSeq2500 single-index Rapid Run. The source study handled its data this way. PCR and sequencing errors were corrected by UMI-based consensus assembly using MiGEC version 1.2.6. MiXCR version 2.1.1 was used for V(D)J alignment, clonotype assembly and CDR3 extraction. To normalise gene usage, clonotype sharing and MAIT/NKT TCR abundance, the top 1000, 10 000 and 20 000 clonotypes in each sample were analysed. Diversity was computed as the inverse Simpson index with the vegan R package after downsampling to 27 000 UMIs. Paired Mann-Whitney U tests were applied to discordant twin pairs, with Benjamini-Hochberg correction for multiple testing. Reads reprocessed by TCRdb are summarized as one entry per CDR3 protein sequence, and DNA is absent. The V and J calls and clone size are TCRdb's, not the authors'. Per the sample table, the count is about 130,000 distinct CDR3 sequences. The ten largest clones take up around 1.3% of the sample.

From each donor, an approximately 2.3 ml peripheral blood sample was collected into PAXgene tubes and kept at -80 degrees C. Without any T cell sorting, total RNA was extracted from whole blood using the PAXgene blood miRNA kit on an automated QIAcube. Peripheral blood from monozygotic twin pairs who were concordant or discordant for inflammatory bowel disease underwent deep TCRalpha and TCRbeta repertoire profiling using unique molecular barcoding. Smoking habits were recorded for all twin pairs, and each individual was classified as a current, former or never smoker. What was sequenced was blood. The receptor comes from a human donor with ulcerative colitis or Crohn's disease, or a healthy co-twin of an affected twin (not recorded which).

The CDR3 is CASSVEGSYNSPLHF. The chain couples TRBV9 to TRBJ1-6. From cysteine to phenylalanine, the CDR3 is 15 amino acids long. There is no recorded DNA. Sequences SGDLS (CDR1) and YYNGEE (CDR2) are obtained from the germline V gene.